Following are 28 T cell receptor beta chains from one sample sequenced in a study of T cells after yellow fever vaccination. TCRdb itself ran the 5' RACE reads through MiXCR, one entry per CDR3 protein. The repertoire holds a few hundred thousand distinct CDR3 sequences, roughly 3.5% seen once, with 23% in the top ten. The sequenced sample was PBMCs, obtained on the day of the yellow fever booster vaccination. These receptors were taken from a man younger than 30 who received the YFV17D yellow fever vaccine.

This clonotype has only a few counts. V gene TRBV4-1 combines with J gene TRBJ2-5; D might be TRBD1 (6 bases). Trimming stripped 0 bases from V and 0 bases from J, with 14 bases between. Germline V gives CDR1 MGHRA, CDR2 YSYEKL. The CDR3 consists of 17 residues. The CDR3: CASSQERARGYQETQYF. For the CDR3, the DNA is TGCGCCAGCAGCCAAGAACGGGCGAGGGGGTACCAAGAGACCCAGTACTTC.

The sample holds a few counts of this clonotype. The V call is TRBV13, the J call TRBJ2-5, with unresolved D. The germline V gene has CDR1 PRHDT and CDR2 FYEKMQ (reference sequence). The CDR3 consists of 13 residues. Trimming shortened V by 4 bases and J by 1 base, and 7 bases separated the two germline ends. The CDR3 DNA sequence: TGTGCCAGCAGCTCTAGAATCCAAGAGACCCAGTACTTC. Residues: CASSSRIQETQYF. The whole variable domain, filled in from reference TRBV13 and TRBJ2-5, reads AAGVIQSPRHLIKEKRETATLKCYPIPRHDTVYWYQQGPGQDPQFLISFYEKMQSDKGSIPDRFSAQQFSDYHSELNMSSLELGDSALYFCASSSRIQETQYFGPGTRLLVL.

The V call is TRBV27, the J call TRBJ2-7, with D possibly matching TRBD1 (5 bases). Trimming removed 4 bases from V and 4 bases from J, with 14 bases in between. This CDR3 is 14 amino acids long. Germline-derived CDR1 and CDR2 are MNHEY and SMNVEV (reference sequence). The CDR3 nucleotides are TGTGCCAGCAGTTCGTTCCAGGGCCAATACGAGCAGTACTTC. The encoded protein is CASSSFQGQYEQYF.

This clonotype was seen at least ten times. The chain is built from TRBV5-1 and TRBJ1-1; D ambiguous. The CDR3 has 15 amino acids. V lost 0 bases to trimming and J lost 1 base, with 10 bases between them. The germline V gene has CDR1 SGHRS and CDR2 YFSETQ. This chain's CDR3 is CASSLADWENTEAFF. In DNA, the CDR3 is TGCGCCAGCAGCTTGGCCGACTGGGAGAACACTGAAGCTTTCTTT.

There are a few counts of this clonotype. The chain links TRBV7-2 to TRBJ2-1; 9 bases fit TRBD2. With 3 bases clipped from V and 7 bases from J, the junction kept 1 base outside the gene matches. Germline V gene lookup returns CDR1 SGHTA and CDR2 FQGNSA. The CDR3 consists of 13 residues. This CDR3 is CASSFGLANEQFF. CDR3 nucleotides: TGTGCCAGCAGCTTCGGACTAGCGAATGAGCAGTTCTTC.

This clonotype was counted ten times or more. This chain joins TRBV6-6 and TRBJ2-7; 9 bases agree with TRBD2. CDR3 size: 13 residues. The ends lost 8 bases at V and 7 bases at J; junction bases unmatched: 9. CDR1 and CDR2 from the germline V gene are MNHNY and SVGAGI (reference sequence). CDR3 amino acids: CASVAGATLEQYF. The CDR3, as DNA: TGTGCCAGCGTAGCGGGGGCCACTTTAGAGCAGTACTTC.

This chain joins TRBV4-3 and TRBJ2-3, with D perhaps TRBD1 or TRBD2 (6 bases each). The V end was cut by 2 bases, the J end by 1 base, with 13 bases between. The CDR3 loop spans 16 amino acids. Germline assignment: CDR1 LGHNA and CDR2 YSLEER. CDR3 nucleotide sequence: TGCGCCAGCAGCCAACAGTCCGGGGGCCGCACAGATACGCAGTATTTT. Protein sequence: CASSQQSGGRTDTQYF.

This clonotype was observed many times. V and J are TRBV12-3 or TRBV12-4 and TRBJ2-3; D may be TRBD2 (5 bases). CDR3 size: 14 residues. V was clipped by 5 bases and J by 2 bases, with 11 bases between them. CDR3 in DNA: TGTGCCAGCAGTCAAGACTATAACACAGATACGCAGTATTTT. Protein sequence: CASSQDYNTDTQYF.

The chain joins TRBV29-1 to TRBJ1-2; the D is unclear. The CDR3 length is 9 residues. Per the germline V gene, CDR1 is SQVTM and CDR2 is ANQGSEA. The V end lost 6 bases, the J end lost 3 bases, and 2 bases lay between the germline ends. The CDR3 bases are TGCAGCGTCGACTATGGCTACACCTTC. Encoded protein: CSVDYGYTF.

This clonotype was found a few times. The chain couples TRBV29-1 to TRBJ2-5; possible D gene TRBD2, 6 bases. This CDR3 spans 12 amino acids. The germline gives CDR1 SQVTM, CDR2 ANQGSEA. V lost 4 bases to trimming and J lost 2 bases, with 8 bases between them. The CDR3 bases are TGCAGCGTTGTTGGGGGGCAAGAGACCCAGTACTTC. This codes for CSVVGGQETQYF. The full variable domain, in which reference TRBV29-1 and TRBJ2-5 provide the parts outside the CDR3, is SAVISQKPSRDICQRGTSLTIQCQVDSQVTMMFWYRQQPGQSLTLIATANQGSEATYESGFVIDKFPISRPNLTFSTLTVSNMSPEDSSIYLCSVVGGQETQYFGPGTRLLVL.

This clonotype was counted a few times. This chain links TRBV5-1 with TRBJ1-1; possibly TRBD1 for D (6 bases). The V gene's germline CDR1 is SGHRS and CDR2 YFSETQ. Trimming stripped 2 bases from V and 2 bases from J, with 13 bases between. The CDR3 sequence is 15 residues long. The CDR3 DNA follows: TGCGCCAGCAGCTTCCGGGACACAAGCAACACTGAAGCTTTCTTT. Encoded protein: CASSFRDTSNTEAFF.

This clonotype appeared many times. The chain carries TRBV7-9 and TRBJ2-7; 8 nucleotides align to TRBD2. Germline loops: CDR1 SEHNR, CDR2 FQNEAQ (reference sequence). CDR3 size: 13 residues. J gave up 6 bases and V 8 bases, and 9 bases lay outside the gene matches. CDR3 sequence reads: CASAPAGVGEQYF. CDR3 nucleotides: TGTGCCAGCGCCCCAGCGGGGGTCGGCGAGCAGTACTTC.

This clonotype has at least ten counts. This CDR3 is CSARAQTGIVYGYTF. CDR3 DNA: TGCAGTGCTAGAGCGCAGACAGGGATTGTCTATGGCTACACCTTC. The chain recombines TRBV20-1 with TRBJ1-2; 7 nucleotides line up with TRBD1. Germline CDR1 DFQATT, CDR2 SNEGSKA (reference sequence). After removal of 1 base from V and 4 bases from J, the junction contained 9 bases not matched to a gene. The CDR3 sequence is 15 residues long.

This clonotype was picked up many times. The gene calls are TRBV4-3 and TRBJ1-6; the match to TRBD1 covers 8 bases. The trim removed 3 bases at V and 9 bases at J, leaving 1 base unmatched. From germline, CDR1 is LGHNA and CDR2 YSLEER. CDR3 length: 13 residues. The CDR3 region is CASSQGTGSPLHF. The CDR3 DNA reads TGCGCCAGCAGCCAGGGGACAGGTTCACCCCTCCACTTT.

This clonotype was seen ten or more times. This chain uses TRBV12-3 or TRBV12-4 with TRBJ2-3, with 8 bases that match TRBD2. This CDR3 contains 15 residues. V shed 7 bases, J shed 0 bases, and the junction held 6 bases outside the gene matches. This chain's CDR3 is CASKAGGTSTDTQYF. The CDR3 nucleotides are TGTGCCAGCAAGGCGGGGGGAACTAGCACAGATACGCAGTATTTT.

This clonotype was picked up a small number of times. This rearrangement joins TRBV6-1 to TRBJ1-5, with a tentative D call TRBD1 (6 bases). The CDR3 extends over 13 amino acids. Germline-derived CDR1 and CDR2 are MNHNS and SASEGT. Between the trimmed V and J ends, which lost 6 bases and 6 bases, there was a span of 12 bases. The CDR3 DNA is TGTGCCAGCAGGGTCAGGGGAGGTCAGCCCCAGCATTTT. Translation: CASRVRGGQPQHF.

This clonotype came up many times. This sequence joins TRBV29-1 and TRBJ2-2; D gene unclear. This CDR3 comprises 13 residues. V dropped 4 bases and J dropped 1 base, with 7 bases sitting between them. Germline CDR1 and CDR2: SQVTM and ANQGSEA. CDR3 amino acids: CSVGKQNTGELFF. In nucleotides, the CDR3 is TGCAGCGTTGGAAAGCAGAACACCGGGGAGCTGTTTTTT.

Many counts were recorded for this clonotype. The rearrangement joins TRBV6-1 to TRBJ2-2, with 11 bases identical to TRBD1. The CDR3 has 17 residues. Germline CDR1 is MNHNS and CDR2 is SASEGT. The J segment lost 5 bases and the V segment lost 4 bases, leaving 9 bases of the junction unmatched. The CDR3 DNA is TGTGCCAGCAGTGGATGGACAGGGGGCAGTTTGACCGGGGAGCTGTTTTTT. Its translation: CASSGWTGGSLTGELFF.

This clonotype was detected many times. The chain carries TRBV9 and TRBJ2-7; 8 positions match TRBD1. The CDR3 contains 13 residues. The germline V gene encodes CDR1 SGDLS and CDR2 YYNGEE. Unmatched junction bases numbered 5, after V lost 3 bases and J lost 6 bases. The CDR3 here is CASSALGTGEQYF. The CDR3 nucleotides are TGTGCCAGCAGCGCTTTAGGGACAGGCGAGCAGTACTTC.

This clonotype showed up many times. The chain employs TRBV12-3 or TRBV12-4 and TRBJ2-1; D might be TRBD1 (5 bases). Trimming pared 7 bases from V and 8 bases from J, leaving 18 bases between. CDR3 size: 14 residues. This CDR3 is CASTRTQGGDEQFF. CDR3 nucleotide sequence: TGTGCCAGCACCCGGACACAAGGTGGGGATGAGCAGTTCTTC.

This clonotype was seen a few times. The V and J genes are TRBV5-4 and TRBJ2-7, with D hard to call. Germline V gene data show CDR1 as SGHNT and CDR2 as YYREEE (reference sequence). The CDR3 covers 14 residues. With 2 bases removed from V and 3 bases from J, the gap between germline ends came to 12 bases. The CDR3 protein is CASSLLGSNYEQYF. The CDR3 DNA sequence: TGTGCCAGCAGCTTATTAGGCAGCAACTACGAGCAGTACTTC.

The rearrangement links TRBV3-1 to TRBJ1-6; no reliable D call. The CDR3 covers 13 residues. V was clipped by 2 bases and J by 8 bases, with 7 bases between them. CDR1 is LGHDT and CDR2 is YNNKEL in the germline V gene (reference sequence). The CDR3 is CASSQLDDSPLHF. CDR3 DNA sequence: TGTGCCAGCAGCCAACTGGACGATTCACCCCTCCACTTT.

This clonotype was counted many times. This chain joins TRBV5-1 and TRBJ2-7; weak D call: TRBD1 (5 bases). Germline V gene sequence: CDR1 SGHRS, CDR2 YFSETQ. The CDR3 is made up of 11 amino acids. V was cut by 4 bases and J by 12 bases, with 14 bases left in between. DNA for the CDR3: TGCGCCAGCAGCGGTGACAGTGGGCTGTACTTC. Translated, it gives CASSGDSGLYF.

The chain links TRBV20-1 to TRBJ2-3; TRBD2 matches 9 bases. V dropped 5 bases and J dropped 0; count of bases not matched to a gene: 3. Germline lookup yields CDR1 DFQATT and CDR2 SNEGSKA (reference sequence). The CDR3 has 14 amino acids. The CDR3 DNA reads as TGCAGTGCTTTTAGCGGGGGTAGCACAGATACGCAGTATTTT. Translated: CSAFSGGSTDTQYF.

The V call is TRBV12-3 or TRBV12-4, the J call TRBJ2-3; possibly TRBD1 for D (6 bases). Trimming stripped 6 bases from V and 4 bases from J, with 20 bases between. CDR3 length equals 16 residues. CDR3 DNA sequence: TGTGCCAGCAGCTCCCGCAGTTTTGGGGGCCCAGATACGCAGTATTTT. Protein: CASSSRSFGGPDTQYF.

The CDR3 spells CASSLETIAFGYTF. The CDR3 DNA reads TGTGCCAGCAGTTTAGAGACGATAGCCTTTGGCTACACCTTC. The chain couples TRBV12-3 or TRBV12-4 to TRBJ1-2; D is unresolved. V lost 1 base and J lost 7, with 13 bases in between. This CDR3 spans 14 amino acids.

This clonotype was picked up a small number of times. This sequence joins TRBV7-2 and TRBJ2-2; TRBD1 aligns across 7 bases. With 8 bases clipped from V and 4 bases from J, the junction kept 7 bases outside the gene matches. The CDR3 covers 14 residues. Germline loops: CDR1 SGHTA, CDR2 FQGNSA. This CDR3 reads CASAKGAGTGELFF. CDR3 coding DNA: TGTGCCAGCGCCAAGGGGGCCGGCACCGGGGAGCTGTTTTTT.

This clonotype has ten or more counts. V usage is TRBV20-1 and J usage is TRBJ2-7; 10 nucleotides align to TRBD1. CDR3 length: 14 amino acids. Losses at the gene ends were 2 bases for V and 6 bases for J; bases not matched to a gene: 7. Per germline, CDR1 DFQATT and CDR2 SNEGSKA (reference sequence). CDR3: CSARNRQGAGEQYV. The CDR3 bases are TGCAGTGCTAGAAACCGACAGGGGGCGGGCGAGCAGTACGTC.